This T cell receptor (beta chain) was identified during a study of shared clonotypes between healthy human individuals. Whole-study results and caveats: Memory subsets generally showed lower estimated richness than naive subsets. Among non-shared clonotypes, generation probabilities were lower than among those shared by all four donors. Naive CD4 clonotype sharing across a few donors was approximately 5%.

Deep was the level at which the assay was run. The method was immunoSEQ multiplex PCR; TCRdb's version includes in-frame clones alone and lacks a portion of them. The sample lists roughly 760,000 clones, roughly 70% occurring once. Germline CDR1 reads MDHEN; CDR2 reads SYDVKM. The CDR3 is made up of 15 amino acids. V trimming: 4 bases; J trimming: 2 bases; junction bases outside the gene matches: 2. As to this clone: The antigen remains undetermined.

This receptor was identified in a woman in her thirties in good health. Source material: memory CD4+ T cells sorted from blood. The subset here: CD45RA-negative fraction. The chain carries TRBV28 and TRBJ2-1, with 10 bases lining up with TRBD2. In DNA form, the CDR3 reads TGTGCCAGCAGTTCCGGGACTAGCGCCTACAATGAGCAGTTCTTC. Amino acids: CASSSGTSAYNEQFF.